A single sample is the source of the 6 T cell receptor beta chains below, sequenced in a study of blood T cell repertoires in COVID-19 (TCRdb year 2020). Library generation was performed with the immunoSEQ multiplex PCR assay. Sourced from immuneACCESS, this table was stored by TCRdb with only in-frame sequences that have V and J called. A share of the clones is absent; for the studies checked, an unresolved V gene accounts for under half, and the remainder has no known explanation. For this sample there are 58,000 or so clones; approximately 90% appear just once. The top ten hold 7.5% to 9.5% of the sample. The sequenced sample was peripheral blood. Receptors originate from an older woman with active COVID-19.

The rearrangement joins TRBV19 to TRBJ2-5; TRBD2 matches 10 bases. Germline CDR1 reads LNHDA; CDR2 reads SQIVND (reference sequence). This CDR3 has 14 residues. V dropped 5 bases and J dropped 4; count of bases not matched to a gene: 4. CDR3 residues: CASSQLAGRETQYF. The DNA of the CDR3 is TGTGCCAGTAGTCAACTAGCGGGACGAGAGACCCAGTACTTC.

This rearrangement joins TRBV28 to TRBJ2-3; TRBD2 might be the D (6 bases). The CDR3 is 16 residues long. Per the germline V gene, CDR1 is MDHEN and CDR2 is SYDVKM. With 5 bases removed from V and 0 bases from J, the gap between germline ends came to 15 bases. CDR3 region: CASSRSRRGSTDTQYF. CDR3 nucleotides: TGTGCCAGCAGTCGCTCCCGGAGGGGCAGCACAGATACGCAGTATTTT.

CDR3: CASLGLAGGANTGELFF. CDR3 bases: TGTGCCAGCCTCGGACTAGCGGGAGGGGCGAACACCGGGGAGCTGTTTTTT. This chain joins TRBV5-8 and TRBJ2-2; 15 bases agree with TRBD2. V was clipped by 7 bases and J by 0 bases; unmatched bases: 4. The CDR3 has 17 amino acids. CDR1 and CDR2 (germline): SGHTS, YDEGEE.

CDR3 nucleotides: TGTGCCAGCAGCGCGTACTCAGGGGGTCTCCAAGAGACCCAGTACTTC. This sequence encodes CASSAYSGGLQETQYF. V and J are TRBV11-2 and TRBJ2-5, with 7 positions matching TRBD1. Germline assignment: CDR1 SGHAT and CDR2 FQNNGV. The CDR3 sequence is 16 residues long. V gave up 5 bases and J gave up 1 base; unmatched junction bases: 10.

V gene TRBV29-1 combines with J gene TRBJ2-3, with TRBD2 identical over 13 bases. CDR3 length: 18 amino acids. CDR1 is SQVTM, CDR2 ANQGSEA, per germline. The V segment lost 2 bases and the J segment 4 bases; nucleotides outside the gene matches: 12. The CDR3 DNA reads as TGCAGCGTTGAACTTCAACTAGCGGGAGGGCGGGTCCCAGATACGCAGTATTTT. Protein product: CSVELQLAGGRVPDTQYF.

V is TRBV5-3 and J is TRBJ1-3; 7 bases align to TRBD1. TRBV5-3 is annotated as an ORF whose role is uncertain. After removal of 1 base from V and 4 bases from J, the junction contained 23 bases not matched to a gene. The CDR3 runs to 21 residues. This CDR3 is CARSLYGEDDRDSTLGNTIYF. CDR3 sequence (DNA): TGTGCCAGAAGCTTGTACGGGGAAGACGACCGGGACAGCACACTAGGAAACACCATATATTTT.